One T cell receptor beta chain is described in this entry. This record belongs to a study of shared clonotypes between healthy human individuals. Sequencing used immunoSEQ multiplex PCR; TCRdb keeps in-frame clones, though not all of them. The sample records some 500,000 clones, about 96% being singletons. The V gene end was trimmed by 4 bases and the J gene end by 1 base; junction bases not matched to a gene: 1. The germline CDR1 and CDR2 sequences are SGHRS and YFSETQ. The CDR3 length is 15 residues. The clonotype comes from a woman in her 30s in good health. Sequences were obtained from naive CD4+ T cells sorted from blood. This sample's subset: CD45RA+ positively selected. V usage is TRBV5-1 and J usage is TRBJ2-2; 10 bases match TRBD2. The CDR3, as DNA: TGCGCCAGCAGCGGACTAGCGGTGAACACCGGGGAGCTGTTTTTT. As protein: CASSGLAVNTGELFF.